These 7 T cell receptor beta chains were all obtained from the same sample, sequenced in a study of blood T cell repertoires in COVID-19. The data were produced by immunoSEQ multiplex PCR, yet TCRdb's version contains in-frame clones alone and is incomplete. This table has about 70,000 clones, about 80% appearing once. Sequencing was done on a sample of peripheral blood. These receptors were obtained from a man in his 70s who had recovered from COVID-19.

This clone is a singleton in its sample. V usage is TRBV7-3 and J usage is TRBJ2-6, with D possibly TRBD2 on 5 matching bases. Trimming took 5 bases from V and 0 from J, leaving 8 bases between them. The germline V gene has CDR1 SGHTA and CDR2 FQGTGA. The CDR3 is 15 residues long. In DNA form, the CDR3 reads TGTGCCAGCAGCCTCCGGGGCTCTGGGGCCAACGTCCTGACTTTC. Translating it yields CASSLRGSGANVLTF.

This clone was recorded only once. The rearrangement links TRBV5-1 to TRBJ2-3; D possibly corresponds to TRBD1 (5 bases). This CDR3 is 16 amino acids long. Between the trimmed V and J ends, which lost 0 bases and 5 bases, there was a span of 16 bases. Germline lookup yields CDR1 SGHRS and CDR2 YFSETQ. The CDR3 reads CASSLGSRDERDTQYF. CDR3 nucleotide sequence: TGCGCCAGCAGCTTGGGATCCAGGGATGAGAGAGATACGCAGTATTTT.

The rearrangement links TRBV28 to TRBJ2-7, with TRBD2 identical over 11 bases. The CDR3 is made up of 15 amino acids. Germline loops: CDR1 MDHEN, CDR2 SYDVKM. V lost 6 bases, J lost 3 bases, and 7 bases stayed unmatched. The CDR3 is CASRRSLAGDYEQYF. Written as DNA, the CDR3 is TGTGCCAGCAGACGATCACTAGCGGGAGACTACGAGCAGTACTTC.

V usage is TRBV7-6 and J usage is TRBJ2-5, with 14 nucleotides matching TRBD2. V lost 2 bases, J lost 5 bases, and 1 base stayed unmatched. The V gene's germline CDR1 is SGHVS and CDR2 FNYEAQ. This CDR3 spans 15 amino acids. CDR3 protein: CASSLRTSGGETQYF. CDR3 nucleotide sequence: TGTGCCAGCAGCTTAAGGACTAGCGGGGGGGAGACCCAGTACTTC.

The J gene is TRBJ2-1, the V gene TRBV7-2, with TRBD2 identical over 10 bases. The CDR3 is 16 residues long. J lost 13 bases, V lost 5 bases, and 17 bases had no gene match. The germline V gene encodes CDR1 SGHTA and CDR2 FQGNSA. Written as DNA, the CDR3 is TGTGCCAGCAGCCCCATGTCTAGCGGGAGCTTTGGTTTCCAGTTCTTC. Its protein is CASSPMSSGSFGFQFF.

This rearrangement joins TRBV7-2 to TRBJ2-7, with D possibly matching TRBD2 (6 bases). The CDR3 is 15 residues long. Germline lookup yields CDR1 SGHTA and CDR2 FQGNSA. Deletions cut 1 base from V and 2 bases from J, with 12 bases between. CDR3 region: CASSLGIGGTYEQYF. For the CDR3, the DNA is TGTGCCAGCAGCTTAGGCATCGGGGGTACCTACGAGCAGTACTTC.

This chain links TRBV5-1 with TRBJ1-6; 11 bases line up with TRBD1. CDR3 size: 15 residues. V gave up 0 bases and J gave up 7 bases; unmatched junction bases: 0. The germline V gene encodes CDR1 SGHRS and CDR2 YFSETQ. Here the CDR3 reads CASSLGTGGNSPLHF. DNA for the CDR3: TGCGCCAGCAGCTTGGGGACAGGGGGCAATTCACCCCTCCACTTT. The whole variable domain, filled in from reference TRBV5-1 and TRBJ1-6, reads KAGVTQTPRYLIKTRGQQVTLSCSPISGHRSVSWYQQTPGQGLQFLFEYFSETQRNKGNFPGRFSGRQFSNSRSEMNVSTLELGDSALYLCASSLGTGGNSPLHFGNGTRLTVT.